This record covers a single TCR beta chain. With 1 base removed from V and 7 bases from J, the gap between germline ends came to 8 bases. The CDR3 sequence is 13 residues long. The germline V gene encodes CDR1 SGHDT and CDR2 YYEEEE. This sample was included in a study of shared clonotypes between healthy human individuals. Whole-study context: Each donor's CD4 naive and CD4 memory cells filled three plates apiece, CD8 naive two, and CD8 memory one.

Each subset's genomic DNA was split evenly across several immunoSEQ plates. Per the study methods: Junction-only sequences without quality scores were provided by ImmunoSEQ, so filtering was different. TCRdb's copy holds only in-frame clones and misses some; the assay was immunoSEQ multiplex PCR. The V and J calls and the clone size are those of that table, but D and trimming were determined from the DNA. The data show about 610,000 clones, roughly 95% seen once. Naive CD8 isolation took CD45RO-negative cells positively selected for CCR7 and excluded terminally differentiated effector memory CD45RA+ cells.

The source of this sequence is a woman aged 25 to 45 in good health. The J gene is TRBJ2-2, the V gene TRBV5-6; D is unresolved. The sequencing sample was made of naive CD8+ T cells sorted from blood. CDR3 region: CASSLSVRGELFF. The DNA of the CDR3 is TGTGCCAGCAGCTTGAGTGTCCGCGGGGAGCTGTTTTTT.